The TCR beta chain described here comes from a study of technical replicates of blood from a handful of donors. The CDR3 has 14 amino acids. Germline lookup yields CDR1 LNHDA and CDR2 SQIVND (reference sequence). Trimming took 3 bases from V and 10 from J, leaving 15 bases between them. Clones were read by immunoSEQ multiplex PCR, and TCRdb kept only the in-frame ones, dropping some. In the table there are tens of thousands of clones, roughly 89% of which are singletons. The chain couples TRBV19 to TRBJ1-4, with D unclear. This sequence originates from a human donor in good health. Some clones in this sample may be carry-over from other donors' samples. Sequencing was performed on PBMCs. CDR3: CASSIPAGSRKLFF. The DNA of the CDR3 is TGTGCCAGTAGTATCCCGGCCGGGTCCAGAAAACTGTTTTTT.